Here is one T cell receptor (beta chain) with its context. The sample is drawn from a study of long-term antiretroviral therapy in people with HIV. Investigators performed immunoSEQ version v3.0 at survey level. Profiled with immunoSEQ multiplex PCR; TCRdb holds only in-frame clones, not every one. The repertoire holds roughly 23,000 clones, with approximately 80% as singletons. Germline CDR1 is GTSNPN and CDR2 is SVGIG (reference sequence). V lost 6 bases and J lost 0, with 8 bases in between. The CDR3 runs to 12 residues. The source material was unsorted PBMCs, sampled 0.1 years before starting antiretroviral therapy. The source of this sequence is a man aged 18 to 29 with HIV. The chain is built from TRBV30 and TRBJ1-1; D unclear. The chain's CDR3 is CACRDLNTEAFF. In DNA, the CDR3 is TGTGCCTGCCGAGATTTGAACACTGAAGCTTTCTTT.